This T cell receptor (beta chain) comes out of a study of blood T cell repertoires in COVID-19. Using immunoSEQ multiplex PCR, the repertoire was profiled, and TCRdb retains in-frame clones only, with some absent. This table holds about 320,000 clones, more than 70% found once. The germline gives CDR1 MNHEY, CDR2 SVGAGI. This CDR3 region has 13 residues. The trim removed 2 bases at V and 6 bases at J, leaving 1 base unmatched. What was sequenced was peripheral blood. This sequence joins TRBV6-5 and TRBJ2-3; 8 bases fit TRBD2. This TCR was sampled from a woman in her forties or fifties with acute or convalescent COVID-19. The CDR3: CASSYPGGDTQYF. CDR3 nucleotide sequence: TGTGCCAGCAGTTACCCGGGGGGGGATACGCAGTATTTT.